Listed below are T cell receptor beta chains from one sample, sequenced in a study of shared clonotypes between healthy human individuals. Sequenced by immunoSEQ multiplex PCR; TCRdb stores in-frame clones only, minus some. The sample shows about 1.1 million clones, about 80% of them seen only once. Source material: memory CD4+ T cells from PBMCs. The receptors come from a man younger than 35 in good health. Some clones in this sample may be carry-over from other donors' samples. CDR3s include the opening cysteine and the closing phenylalanine or tryptophan. D genes are given only for firm matches. For some rows the clone size is stated as once, few or many, or as a class when expanded; others skip it.

NA	NA	TRBV19	TRBJ2-7	TGTGCCAGTAGTATGGGCCTGAGCTCCTACGAGCAGTACTTC	CASSMGLSSYEQYF
NA	NA	TRBV5-1	TRBJ2-1	TGCGCCAGCAGCTTGGGAGGCGGTGCGTCGGGTGAGCAGTTCTTC	CASSLGGGASGEQFF
TRBD1	NA	TRBV29-1	TRBJ2-3	TGCAGCGTAGGGACAGGGGGGGATACGCAGTATTTT	CSVGTGGDTQYF
NA	NA	TRBV23-1	TRBJ1-5	TGCGCCAGCAGTCCCATCGGTAGTCAGCCCCAGCATTTT	CASSPIGSQPQHF
TRBD2	NA	TRBV19	TRBJ2-3	TGTGCCAGCCGGACTAGCGGGAGCACAGATACGCAGTATTTT	CASRTSGSTDTQYF
TRBD1	few	TRBV5-1	TRBJ1-1	TGCGCCAGCAGCTTGGGGGCAGGGGGGCCGAGCACTGAAGCTTTCTTT	CASSLGAGGPSTEAFF
TRBD2	NA	TRBV25-1	TRBJ2-1	TGTGCCAGCAGTAGAGCGGGAGGACCCTACAATGAGCAGTTCTTC	CASSRAGGPYNEQFF
NA	NA	TRBV7-8	TRBJ2-2	TGTGCCAGCAGCGCCAGACAGACCGGGGAGCTGTTTTTT	CASSARQTGELFF
NA	few	TRBV2	TRBJ1-1	TGTGCCAGCAACCTGGACCTAGACACTGAAGCTTTCTTT	CASNLDLDTEAFF
NA	many	TRBV7-9	TRBJ1-1	TGTGCCAGCAGCGAACGTTTGAGGCCCACTGAAGCTTTCTTT	CASSERLRPTEAFF
TRBD1	NA	TRBV11-3	TRBJ2-3	TGTGCCAGCAGTGGACAGGGGGCGGCTGATACGCAGTATTTT	CASSGQGAADTQYF
TRBD1	NA	TRBV14	TRBJ2-4	TGTGCCAGCAGCCGTCTACAGGGGACCATTCAGTACTTC	CASSRLQGTIQYF
NA	NA	TRBV19	TRBJ1-4	TGTGCCAGTAGTCCGAGGCAGGGAACTAATGAAAAACTGTTTTTT	CASSPRQGTNEKLFF
NA	NA	TRBV5-1	TRBJ2-1	TGCGCCAGCAGCTTCGGGAGTCGCGATGAGCAGTTCTTC	CASSFGSRDEQFF
NA	NA	TRBV6-5	TRBJ2-2	TGTGCCCTCACGCCGAACACCGGGGAGCTGTTTTTT	CALTPNTGELFF
NA	once	TRBV11-2	TRBJ2-2	TGTGCCAGCAGCTTAGACAGAACCGGGGAGCTGTTTTTT	CASSLDRTGELFF
NA	NA	TRBV5-6	TRBJ1-2	TGTGCCAGCAGCTTGGTACGGGGTGGCTACACCTTC	CASSLVRGGYTF
TRBD2	NA	TRBV5-1	TRBJ2-2	TGCGCCAGCAGCCCGCTTAGGGCTAGCGGGAACCCCGGGGAGCTGTTTTTT	CASSPLRASGNPGELFF
NA	many	TRBV14	TRBJ1-2	TGTGCCAGCAGCCCAGGGAACATTGGCTACACCTTC	CASSPGNIGYTF
TRBD2	NA	TRBV7-2	TRBJ2-7	TGTGCCAGCAGCGCCCGGGGCGGGAGGGACGTCTCCGAGCAGTACTTC	CASSARGGRDVSEQYF
NA	many	TRBV2	TRBJ1-5	TGTGCCAGCAGTGAAGCGGCAGCTTATCAGCCCCAGCATTTT	CASSEAAAYQPQHF
TRBD2	few	TRBV15	TRBJ2-2	TGTGCCACCAGCCGTAGCGGGATCCGGACCGGGGAGCTGTTTTTT	CATSRSGIRTGELFF
NA	once	TRBV6-1	TRBJ1-5	TGTGCCAGCAGTACCCGACATCAGCCCCAGCATTTT	CASSTRHQPQHF
NA	NA	TRBV6-1	TRBJ1-2	TGTGCCAGCAGTGAAGTACAGGGCTATGGCTACACCTTC	CASSEVQGYGYTF
TRBD1	NA	TRBV9	TRBJ1-2	TGTGCCAGCGGTCCTCTAGGGGGCAGCTCTAACTATGGCTACACCTTC	CASGPLGGSSNYGYTF
NA	NA	TRBV5-1	TRBJ2-5	TGCGCCAGCAGCTTGTATTGTGTTGGCGGGCGGGAGACCCAGTACTTC	CASSLYCVGGRETQYF
NA	NA	TRBV27	TRBJ2-7	TGTGCCAGCAGTTTACGTAGCGACCCTGGGGAGCAGTACTTC	CASSLRSDPGEQYF
NA	NA	TRBV5-1	TRBJ2-7	TGCGCCAGCAGCTCCATAACAGGGTCCCCTAACTACGAGCAGTACTTC	CASSSITGSPNYEQYF
TRBD2	NA	TRBV4-1	TRBJ2-3	TGCGCCAGCAGCCAAGTCCGACAGCGGGAGCTCGCAGATACGCAGTATTTT	CASSQVRQRELADTQYF
NA	NA	TRBV7-9	TRBJ2-3	TGTGCCAGCAGCCCAGGGCGGCAGGCAGATACGCAGTATTTT	CASSPGRQADTQYF
TRBD2	NA	TRBV29-1	TRBJ2-3	TGCAGCGTTGAAGGGACTAGCGGAACTAGCACAGATACGCAGTATTTT	CSVEGTSGTSTDTQYF